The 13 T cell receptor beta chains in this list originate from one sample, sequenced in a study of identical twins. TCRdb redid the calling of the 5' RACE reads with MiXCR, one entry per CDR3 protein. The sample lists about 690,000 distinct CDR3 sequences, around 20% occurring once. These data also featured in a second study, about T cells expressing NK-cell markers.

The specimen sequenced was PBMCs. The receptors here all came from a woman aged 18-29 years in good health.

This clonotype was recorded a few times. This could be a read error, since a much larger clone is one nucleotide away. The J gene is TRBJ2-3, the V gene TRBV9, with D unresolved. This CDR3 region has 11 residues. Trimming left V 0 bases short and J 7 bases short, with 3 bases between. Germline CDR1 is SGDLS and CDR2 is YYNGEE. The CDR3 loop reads CASSVGHTQYF. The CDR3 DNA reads TGTGCCAGCAGCGTAGGGCATACGCAGTATTTT.

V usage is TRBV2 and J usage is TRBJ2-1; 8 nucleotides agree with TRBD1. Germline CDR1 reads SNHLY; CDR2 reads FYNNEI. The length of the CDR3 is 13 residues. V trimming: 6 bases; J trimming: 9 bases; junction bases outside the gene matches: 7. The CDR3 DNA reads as TGTGCCAGCAGAAATCAGGGGGCAGGTGAGCAGTTCTTC. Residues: CASRNQGAGEQFF.

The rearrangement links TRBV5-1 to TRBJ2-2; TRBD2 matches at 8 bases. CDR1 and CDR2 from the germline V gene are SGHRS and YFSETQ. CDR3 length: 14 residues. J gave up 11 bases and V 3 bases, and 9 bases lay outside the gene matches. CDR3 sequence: CASSYGTSGGELFF. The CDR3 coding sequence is TGCGCCAGCAGCTACGGGACTAGTGGTGGAGAGCTGTTTTTT.

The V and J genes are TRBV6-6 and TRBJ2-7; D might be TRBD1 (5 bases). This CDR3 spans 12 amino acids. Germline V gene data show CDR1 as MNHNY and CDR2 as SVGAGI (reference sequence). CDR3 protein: CDVKGADHEQYF. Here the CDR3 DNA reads TGTGACGTCAAAGGGGCGGACCACGAGCAGTACTTC.

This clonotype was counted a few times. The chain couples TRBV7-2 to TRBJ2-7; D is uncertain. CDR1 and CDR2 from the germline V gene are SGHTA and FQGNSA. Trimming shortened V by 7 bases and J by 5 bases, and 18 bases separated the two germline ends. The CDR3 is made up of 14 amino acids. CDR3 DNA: TGTGCCAGCAACCTGGGTGGCTCCTTCCACGAGCAGTACTTC. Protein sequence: CASNLGGSFHEQYF.

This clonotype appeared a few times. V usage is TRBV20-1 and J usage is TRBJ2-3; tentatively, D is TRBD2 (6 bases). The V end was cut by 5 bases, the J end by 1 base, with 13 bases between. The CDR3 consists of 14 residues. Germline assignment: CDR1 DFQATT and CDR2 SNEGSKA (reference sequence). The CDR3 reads CSAWGLRRTDTQYF. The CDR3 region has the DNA TGCAGTGCTTGGGGACTCCGTCGCACAGATACGCAGTATTTT.

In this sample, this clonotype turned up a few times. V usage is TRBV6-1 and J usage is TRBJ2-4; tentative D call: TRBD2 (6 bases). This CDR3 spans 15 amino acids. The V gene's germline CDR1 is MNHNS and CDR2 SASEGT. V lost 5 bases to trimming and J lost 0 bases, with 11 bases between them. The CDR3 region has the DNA TGTGCCAGCAGTATCGGGAGCTTAGCCAAAAACATTCAGTACTTC. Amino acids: CASSIGSLAKNIQYF.

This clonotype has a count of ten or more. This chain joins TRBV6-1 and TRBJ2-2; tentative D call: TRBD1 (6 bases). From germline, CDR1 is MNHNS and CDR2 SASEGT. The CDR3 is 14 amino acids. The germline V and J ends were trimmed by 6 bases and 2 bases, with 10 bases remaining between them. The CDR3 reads CASRGGFNTGELFF. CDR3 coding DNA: TGTGCCAGCAGAGGGGGATTCAACACCGGGGAGCTGTTTTTT.

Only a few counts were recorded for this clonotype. The CDR3: CASSLGGLDGYTF. DNA of the CDR3: TGTGCCAGCAGTTTAGGCGGGCTAGATGGCTACACCTTC. The chain has TRBV27 and TRBJ1-2; D is unresolved. The germline V gene has CDR1 MNHEY and CDR2 SMNVEV (reference sequence). Between the trimmed V and J ends, which lost 2 bases and 6 bases, there was a span of 10 bases. CDR3 length: 13 amino acids.

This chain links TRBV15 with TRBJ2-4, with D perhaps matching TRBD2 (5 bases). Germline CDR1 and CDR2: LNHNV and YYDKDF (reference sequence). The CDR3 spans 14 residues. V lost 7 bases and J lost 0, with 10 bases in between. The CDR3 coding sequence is TGTGCCACCAAAAGCGGCGGAGCCAAAAACATTCAGTACTTC. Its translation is CATKSGGAKNIQYF.

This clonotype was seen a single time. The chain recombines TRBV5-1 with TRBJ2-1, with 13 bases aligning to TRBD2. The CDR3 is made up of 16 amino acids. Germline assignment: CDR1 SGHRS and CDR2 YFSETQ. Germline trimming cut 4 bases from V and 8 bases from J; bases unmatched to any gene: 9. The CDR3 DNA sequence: TGCGCCAGCAGCCGGACCGGGACTAGCGGGACCTATGAGCAGTTCTTC. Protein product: CASSRTGTSGTYEQFF.

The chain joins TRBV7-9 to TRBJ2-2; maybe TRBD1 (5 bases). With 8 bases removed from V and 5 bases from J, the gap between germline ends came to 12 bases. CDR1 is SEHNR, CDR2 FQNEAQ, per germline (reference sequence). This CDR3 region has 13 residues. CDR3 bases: TGTGCCAGCCTTTCTCAGGGTACCGGGGAGCTGTTTTTT. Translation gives CASLSQGTGELFF.

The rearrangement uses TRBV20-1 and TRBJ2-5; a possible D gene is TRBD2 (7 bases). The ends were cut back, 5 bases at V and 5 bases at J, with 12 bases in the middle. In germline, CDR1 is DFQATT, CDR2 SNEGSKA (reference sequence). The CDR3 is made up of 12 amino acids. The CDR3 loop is CSAWTRGETQYF. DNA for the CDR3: TGCAGTGCTTGGACTAGGGGGGAGACCCAGTACTTC.